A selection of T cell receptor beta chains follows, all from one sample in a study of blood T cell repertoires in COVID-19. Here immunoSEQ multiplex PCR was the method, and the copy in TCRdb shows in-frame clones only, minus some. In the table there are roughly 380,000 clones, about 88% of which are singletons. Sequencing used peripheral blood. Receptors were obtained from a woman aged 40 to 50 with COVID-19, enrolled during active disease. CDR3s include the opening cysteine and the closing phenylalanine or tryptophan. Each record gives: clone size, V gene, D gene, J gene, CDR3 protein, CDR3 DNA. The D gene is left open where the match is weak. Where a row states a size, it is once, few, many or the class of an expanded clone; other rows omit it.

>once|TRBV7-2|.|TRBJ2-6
CASSLGIRSSGANVLTF
TGTGCCAGCAGCTTAGGCATCCGGTCGTCCGGGGCCAACGTCCTGACTTTC
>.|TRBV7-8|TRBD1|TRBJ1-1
CASSLGYRGHEAFF
TGTGCCAGCAGCTTAGGTTACAGGGGGCATGAAGCTTTCTTT
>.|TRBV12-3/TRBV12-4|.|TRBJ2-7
CASSPDWSYEQYF
TGTGCCAGCAGTCCAGACTGGAGTTACGAGCAGTACTTC
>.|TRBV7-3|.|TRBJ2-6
CASNFPGAGANVLTF
TGTGCCAGCAACTTTCCAGGGGCTGGGGCCAACGTCCTGACTTTC
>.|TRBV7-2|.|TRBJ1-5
CASSVNSNQPQHF
TGTGCCAGCAGCGTAAATAGCAATCAGCCCCAGCATTTT
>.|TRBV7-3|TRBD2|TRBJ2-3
CASSRSGGPTDTQYF
TGTGCCAGCAGCAGGAGCGGGGGGCCCACGGATACGCAGTATTTT
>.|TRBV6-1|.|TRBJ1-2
CASSEYRADGYTF
TGTGCCAGCAGTGAATACAGGGCGGATGGCTACACCTTC
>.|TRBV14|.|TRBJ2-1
CASSQVVYNEQFF
TGTGCCAGCAGCCAAGTCGTCTACAATGAGCAGTTCTTC
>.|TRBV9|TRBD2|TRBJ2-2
CASSVGLAGGYTGELFF
TGTGCCAGCAGCGTCGGGCTAGCGGGAGGATACACCGGGGAGCTGTTTTTT
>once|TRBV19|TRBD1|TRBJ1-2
CASKTDQRGGRLGYGYTF
TGTGCCAGTAAAACCGATCAGCGAGGGGGCAGATTAGGGTATGGCTACACCTTC
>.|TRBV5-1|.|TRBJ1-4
CASSRTAATNEKLFF
TGCGCCAGCAGCCGGACAGCTGCAACTAATGAAAAACTGTTTTTT
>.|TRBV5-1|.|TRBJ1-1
CASSPLGVRYTEAFF
TGCGCCAGCAGCCCGCTCGGGGTAAGGTACACTGAAGCTTTCTTT
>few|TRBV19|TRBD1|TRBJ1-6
CASTGQYNSPLHF
TGTGCCAGTACGGGACAGTATAATTCACCCCTCCACTTT
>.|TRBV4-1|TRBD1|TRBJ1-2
CASSPQTGGLYGYTF
TGCGCCAGCAGCCCCCAGACAGGGGGATTATATGGCTACACCTTC
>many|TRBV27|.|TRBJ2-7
CASRGNRASYEQYF
TGTGCCAGCAGGGGAAACAGGGCCTCCTACGAGCAGTACTTC
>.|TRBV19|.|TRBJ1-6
CASRSGVGSPLHF
TGTGCCAGTAGGTCGGGGGTGGGTTCACCCCTCCACTTT
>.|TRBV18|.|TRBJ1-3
CASSPATDSGNTIYF
TGTGCCAGCTCACCCGCGACAGATTCTGGAAACACCATATATTTT
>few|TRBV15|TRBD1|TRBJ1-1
CATSLGTGLNTEAFF
TGTGCCACCAGCCTAGGGACAGGGTTGAACACTGAAGCTTTCTTT
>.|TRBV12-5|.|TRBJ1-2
CASGLTRVNYGYTF
TGTGCTAGTGGTTTGACCAGGGTTAACTATGGCTACACCTTC
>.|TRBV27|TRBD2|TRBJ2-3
CASGEGLAPTTDMQYF
TGTGCCAGCGGAGAAGGACTAGCGCCCACCACAGATATGCAGTATTTT
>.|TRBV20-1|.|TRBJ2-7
CSGTEDYEQYF
TGCAGTGGTACGGAGGACTACGAGCAGTACTTC
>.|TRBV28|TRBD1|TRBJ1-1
CASSSQGDTEAFF
TGTGCCAGCAGTTCACAGGGGGACACTGAAGCTTTCTTT
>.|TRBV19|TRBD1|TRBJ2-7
CASSPRTGGLEQYF
TGTGCCAGTAGTCCCCGGACAGGGGGGCTCGAGCAGTACTTC
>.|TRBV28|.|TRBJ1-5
CASSRRVGSNQPQHF
TGTGCCAGCAGTAGACGGGTGGGTAGCAATCAGCCCCAGCATTTT
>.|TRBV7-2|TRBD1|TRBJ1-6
CASSHDGTAYNSPLHF
TGTGCCAGCAGCCACGACGGGACAGCTTATAATTCACCCCTCCACTTT
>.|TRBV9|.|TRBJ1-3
CASSVSGTGNTIYF
TGTGCCAGCAGCGTATCGGGGACTGGAAACACCATATATTTT
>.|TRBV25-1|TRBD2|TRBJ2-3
CASGLAGPSTDTQYF
TGTGCCAGCGGACTAGCGGGTCCTAGCACAGATACGCAGTATTTT
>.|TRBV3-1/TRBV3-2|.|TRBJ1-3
CASSQAGFGNTIYF
TGTGCCAGCAGCCAAGCAGGGTTCGGAAACACCATATATTTT
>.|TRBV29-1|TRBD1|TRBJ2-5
CSVGQGVYQETQYF
TGCAGCGTGGGACAGGGGGTATACCAAGAGACCCAGTACTTC
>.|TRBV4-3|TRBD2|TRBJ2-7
CASSRTVTSGSYEQYF
TGCGCCAGCAGCCGAACCGTAACTAGCGGGAGTTACGAGCAGTACTTC
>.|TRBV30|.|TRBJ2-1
CAWSLGSEQFF
TGTGCCTGGAGCCTAGGGAGTGAGCAGTTCTTC
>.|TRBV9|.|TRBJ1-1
CASKRSEMNTEAFF
TGTGCCAGCAAGAGATCTGAGATGAACACTGAAGCTTTCTTT
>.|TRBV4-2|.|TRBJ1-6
CASSQGAGISPLHF
TGTGCCAGCAGCCAAGGGGCCGGGATTTCACCCCTCCACTTT
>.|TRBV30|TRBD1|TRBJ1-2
CAWSQGVTYGYTF
TGTGCCTGGAGTCAGGGGGTGACCTATGGCTACACCTTC
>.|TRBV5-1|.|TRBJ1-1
CASSSSGNTEAFF
TGCGCCAGCAGCTCCTCGGGTAACACTGAAGCTTTCTTT
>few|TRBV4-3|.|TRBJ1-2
CASSQASRGNYGYTF
TGCGCCAGCAGCCAAGCGTCAAGGGGTAACTATGGCTACACCTTC
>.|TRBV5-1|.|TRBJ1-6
CASSRGDNSPLHF
TGCGCCAGCAGCCGCGGAGATAATTCACCCCTCCACTTT
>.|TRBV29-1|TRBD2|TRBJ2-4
CSVGGGGLGKNIQYF
TGCAGCGTTGGGGGAGGGGGACTAGGCAAAAACATTCAGTACTTC
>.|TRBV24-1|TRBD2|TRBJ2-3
CATSPGGGSTDTQYF
TGTGCCACCTCCCCCGGGGGGGGGAGCACAGATACGCAGTATTTT
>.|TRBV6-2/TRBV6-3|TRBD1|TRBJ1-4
CASSYNFGTGGLEKLFF
TGTGCCAGCAGTTACAACTTCGGGACAGGGGGCTTAGAAAAACTGTTTTTT
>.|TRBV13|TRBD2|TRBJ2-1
CASSLVARGLAVTGEQFF
TGTGCCAGCAGCTTAGTAGCGCGAGGACTAGCGGTCACGGGTGAGCAGTTCTTC
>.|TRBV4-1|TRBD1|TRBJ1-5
CASSPEQGVAPERPQHF
TGCGCCAGCAGCCCCGAACAGGGGGTAGCCCCTGAGCGGCCCCAGCATTTT
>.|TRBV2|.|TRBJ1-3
CASSEAGTSGNTIYF
TGTGCCAGCAGTGAAGCCGGGACTAGTGGAAACACCATATATTTT
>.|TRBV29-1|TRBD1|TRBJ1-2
CSVGTGEYRGYTF
TGCAGCGTCGGGACAGGGGAATATCGGGGCTACACCTTC
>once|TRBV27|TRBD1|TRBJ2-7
CASSLWGSSRGRGRYEQYF
TGTGCCAGCAGCTTATGGGGCTCGTCCAGGGGGCGCGGTCGGTACGAGCAGTACTTC
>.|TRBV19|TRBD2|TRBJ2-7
CASRNLAESYEQYF
TGTGCCAGTAGGAATCTAGCGGAGAGCTACGAGCAGTACTTC
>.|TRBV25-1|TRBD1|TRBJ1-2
CASSPSGQGARGYTF
TGTGCCAGCAGTCCCTCAGGACAGGGGGCGCGCGGCTACACCTTC
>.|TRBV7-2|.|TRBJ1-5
CASSLTFSYQPQHF
TGTGCCAGCAGCTTGACATTTTCCTATCAGCCCCAGCATTTT
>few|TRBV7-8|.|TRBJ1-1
CASSSAASPDTEAFF
TGTGCCAGCAGTTCGGCGGCCTCCCCGGACACTGAAGCTTTCTTT
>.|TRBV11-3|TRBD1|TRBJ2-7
CASSSGQGSEQYF
TGTGCCAGCAGCTCCGGACAGGGGAGCGAGCAGTACTTC
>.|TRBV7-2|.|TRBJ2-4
CASSLAWTDIQYF
TGTGCCAGCAGCTTAGCATGGACAGACATTCAGTACTTC
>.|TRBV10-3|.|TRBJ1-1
CAISESFGLGLNTEAFF
TGTGCCATCAGTGAGAGTTTTGGGTTAGGACTAAACACTGAAGCTTTCTTT
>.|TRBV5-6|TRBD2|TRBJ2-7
CASSLAGTSWMGQYF
TGTGCCAGCAGCTTGGCCGGGACTAGCTGGATGGGGCAGTACTTC